These T cell receptor beta chains were read from a single sample in a study of Ad26.COV2.S vaccination and SARS-CoV-2 variants. Produced via immunoSEQ multiplex PCR; TCRdb's table is partial and in-frame only. The table records approximately 350,000 clones, around 82% of them present only once. This material consisted of peripheral blood, taken in a trial of Ad26.COV2.S vaccine versus placebo. The receptor source for this set is a person aged 18 to 59 who received the Ad26.COV2.S COVID-19 vaccine or a placebo. CDR3s include the opening cysteine and the closing phenylalanine or tryptophan. D genes are given only for firm matches. Not all rows give a size; the values are once, few, many and, for expanded clones, a class.

size	J	D	V	CDR3	DNA
-	TRBJ2-3	-	TRBV29-1	CSGSYTDTQYF	TGCAGCGGGTCCTACACAGATACGCAGTATTTT
-	TRBJ2-3	-	TRBV5-1	CASAGDGGSDTQYF	TGCGCCAGCGCCGGGGATGGGGGGTCAGATACGCAGTATTTT
-	TRBJ1-5	TRBD1	TRBV6-5	CASSIRTGYQPQHF	TGTGCCAGCAGTATTCGGACAGGCTATCAGCCCCAGCATTTT
-	TRBJ1-1	-	TRBV9	CASSAGFRNTEAFF	TGTGCCAGCAGCGCGGGGTTCAGGAACACTGAAGCTTTCTTT
-	TRBJ1-2	-	TRBV13	CASTREKDYGYTF	TGTGCCAGCACCAGGGAGAAGGACTATGGCTACACCTTC
-	TRBJ2-7	-	TRBV5-1	CASSFSGSYEQYF	TGCGCCAGCAGCTTTAGCGGATCCTACGAGCAGTACTTC
once	TRBJ2-3	-	TRBV6-5	CASRYPGTTDTQYF	TGTGCCAGCAGGTATCCCGGGACCACAGATACGCAGTATTTT
few	TRBJ1-3	TRBD1	TRBV7-9	CASSSPRAGQVFSGNTIYF	TGTGCCAGCAGCTCACCCAGGGCGGGACAGGTGTTCTCTGGAAACACCATATATTTT
-	TRBJ2-5	-	TRBV6-5	CATDPGGTIETQYF	TGTGCCACGGACCCAGGGGGGACCATTGAGACCCAGTACTTC
-	TRBJ2-3	-	TRBV7-9	CAISTASTDTQYF	TGTGCCATCTCGACAGCATCCACAGATACGCAGTATTTT
-	TRBJ2-3	TRBD1	TRBV3-1/TRBV3-2	CASSQTGTGGTSSNF	TGTGCCAGCAGCCAAACCGGGACAGGGGGGACTAGCTCGAATTTT
-	TRBJ1-2	TRBD1	TRBV19	CASHGQGAYYGYTF	TGTGCCAGTCACGGACAGGGGGCATACTATGGCTACACCTTC
-	TRBJ1-1	-	TRBV5-6	CASSLQNPLGAFF	TGTGCCAGCAGCTTGCAGAACCCGTTGGGAGCTTTCTTT
-	TRBJ2-1	-	TRBV29-1	CSVGRGYNEQFF	TGCAGCGTTGGTCGGGGGTACAATGAGCAGTTCTTC
few	TRBJ1-1	-	TRBV2	CASSEGQGFTRDTEAFF	TGTGCCAGCAGTGAAGGGCAGGGTTTTACCCGGGACACTGAAGCTTTCTTT
-	TRBJ1-1	-	TRBV5-1	CASSLGISRRNMNTEAFF	TGCGCCAGCAGCTTGGGGATATCTCGGCGGAACATGAACACTGAAGCTTTCTTT
-	TRBJ2-2	TRBD1	TRBV5-4	CASSSPRGTGELFF	TGTGCCAGCAGCTCCCCCAGGGGGACCGGGGAGCTGTTTTTT
once	TRBJ2-6	-	TRBV7-9	CASSFFRESSGANVLTF	TGTGCCAGCAGCTTTTTCCGAGAGAGCTCTGGGGCCAACGTCCTGACTTTC
-	TRBJ1-1	-	TRBV7-9	CASSFTPGAEAFF	TGTGCCAGCAGCTTTACACCAGGGGCTGAAGCTTTCTTT
few	TRBJ1-2	-	TRBV5-1	CASSLDGGVDGYTF	TGCGCCAGCAGCTTGGATGGCGGGGTTGACGGCTACACCTTC
-	TRBJ1-1	-	TRBV5-1	CASSFGTWGTEAFF	TGCGCCAGCAGCTTTGGGACTTGGGGCACTGAAGCTTTCTTT
-	TRBJ2-5	-	TRBV5-1	CASSLPQETQYF	TGCGCCAGCAGCTTACCACAAGAGACCCAGTACTTC
few	TRBJ1-5	-	TRBV3-1/TRBV3-2	CASSPLGQPQHF	TGTGCCAGCAGCCCTCTAGGTCAGCCCCAGCATTTT
-	TRBJ2-3	-	TRBV9	CASSSLGGGDTQYF	TGTGCCAGCAGCTCTCTGGGAGGAGGAGATACGCAGTATTTT
-	TRBJ1-5	-	TRBV19	CASRSLNSNQPQHF	TGTGCCAGTAGATCCTTAAATAGCAATCAGCCCCAGCATTTT
-	TRBJ1-1	-	TRBV21-1	CATLGKGLNTEAFF	TGTGCCACCCTGGGGAAGGGGTTGAACACTGAAGCTTTCTTT
once	TRBJ2-3	TRBD2	TRBV7-2	CASRGGGTDTQYF	TGTGCCAGCCGGGGCGGGGGTACAGATACGCAGTATTTT
-	TRBJ2-7	TRBD1	TRBV6-5	CASTRDRAGYEQYF	TGTGCCAGCACCAGAGACAGGGCCGGTTACGAGCAGTACTTC
-	TRBJ1-5	-	TRBV19	CASSIGQGGQPQHF	TGTGCCAGTAGTATAGGGCAGGGAGGTCAGCCCCAGCATTTT
-	TRBJ2-3	-	TRBV5-5	CASRLLRGSTDTQYF	TGTGCCAGCAGACTTCTCAGGGGAAGCACAGATACGCAGTATTTT
-	TRBJ2-1	-	TRBV18	CASSPSVYNEQFF	TGTGCCAGCTCACCATCGGTCTACAATGAGCAGTTCTTC